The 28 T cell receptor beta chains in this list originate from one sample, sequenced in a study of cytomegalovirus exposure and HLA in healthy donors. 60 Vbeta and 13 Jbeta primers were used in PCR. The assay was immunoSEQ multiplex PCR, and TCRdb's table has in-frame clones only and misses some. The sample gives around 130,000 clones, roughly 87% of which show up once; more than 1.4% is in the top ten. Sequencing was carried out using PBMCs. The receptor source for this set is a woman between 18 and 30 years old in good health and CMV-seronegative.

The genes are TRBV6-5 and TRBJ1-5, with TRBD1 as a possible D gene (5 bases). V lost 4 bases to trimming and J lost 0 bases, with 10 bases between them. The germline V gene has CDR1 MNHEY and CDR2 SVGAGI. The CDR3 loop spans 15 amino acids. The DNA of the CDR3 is TGTGCCAGCAGTTTCGACAGTTATAGCAATCAGCCCCAGCATTTT. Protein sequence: CASSFDSYSNQPQHF.

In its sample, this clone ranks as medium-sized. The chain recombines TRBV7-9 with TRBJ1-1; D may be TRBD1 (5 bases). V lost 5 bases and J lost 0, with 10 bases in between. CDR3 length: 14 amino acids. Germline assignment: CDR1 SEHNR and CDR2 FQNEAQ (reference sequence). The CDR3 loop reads CASSPRTLNTEAFF. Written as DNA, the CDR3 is TGTGCCAGCAGCCCCCGGACATTGAACACTGAAGCTTTCTTT.

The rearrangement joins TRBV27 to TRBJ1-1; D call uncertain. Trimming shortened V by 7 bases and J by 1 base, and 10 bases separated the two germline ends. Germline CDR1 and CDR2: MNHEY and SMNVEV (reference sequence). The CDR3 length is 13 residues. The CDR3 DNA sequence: TGTGCCAGCAAATCCCCCGGGAACACTGAAGCTTTCTTT. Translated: CASKSPGNTEAFF.

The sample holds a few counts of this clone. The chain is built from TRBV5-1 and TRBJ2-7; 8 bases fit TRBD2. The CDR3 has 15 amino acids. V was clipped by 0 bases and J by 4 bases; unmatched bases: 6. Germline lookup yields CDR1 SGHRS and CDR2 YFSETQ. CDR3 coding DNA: TGCGCCAGCAGCTTGGCCCGGGGGGGAATATACGAGCAGTACTTC. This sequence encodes CASSLARGGIYEQYF. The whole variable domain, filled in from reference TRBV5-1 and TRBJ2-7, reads KAGVTQTPRYLIKTRGQQVTLSCSPISGHRSVSWYQQTPGQGLQFLFEYFSETQRNKGNFPGRFSGRQFSNSRSEMNVSTLELGDSALYLCASSLARGGIYEQYFGPGTRLTVT.

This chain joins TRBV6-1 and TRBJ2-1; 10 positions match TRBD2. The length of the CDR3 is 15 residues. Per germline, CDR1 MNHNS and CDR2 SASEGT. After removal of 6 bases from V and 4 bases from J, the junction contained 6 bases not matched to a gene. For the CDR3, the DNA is TGTGCCAGCAGAGATCAGCGGGGGGGTTACAATGAGCAGTTCTTC. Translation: CASRDQRGGYNEQFF.

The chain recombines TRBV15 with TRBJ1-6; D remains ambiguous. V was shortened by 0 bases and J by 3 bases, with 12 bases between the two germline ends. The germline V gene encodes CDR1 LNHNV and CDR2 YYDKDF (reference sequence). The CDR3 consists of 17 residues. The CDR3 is CATSRDPRSVYNSPLHF. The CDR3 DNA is TGTGCCACCAGCAGAGATCCCAGGTCGGTCTATAATTCACCCCTCCACTTT.

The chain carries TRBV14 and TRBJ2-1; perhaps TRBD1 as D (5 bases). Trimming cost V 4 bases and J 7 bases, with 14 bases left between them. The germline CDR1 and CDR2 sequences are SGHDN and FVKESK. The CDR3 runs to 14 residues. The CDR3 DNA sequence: TGTGCCAGCAGCCCTGCAGGGTATAGAAATGAGCAGTTCTTC. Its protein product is CASSPAGYRNEQFF.

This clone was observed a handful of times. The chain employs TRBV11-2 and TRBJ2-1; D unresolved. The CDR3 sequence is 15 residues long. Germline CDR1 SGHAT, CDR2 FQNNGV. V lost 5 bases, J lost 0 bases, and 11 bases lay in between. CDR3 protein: CASSTARSSYNEQFF. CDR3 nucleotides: TGTGCCAGCAGCACCGCGAGGAGCTCCTACAATGAGCAGTTCTTC.

Here the CDR3 DNA reads TGTGCCAGCAGCCCCCCCCTAGGCGACACCGGGGAGCTGTTTTTT. Translated, it gives CASSPPLGDTGELFF. This chain joins TRBV5-4 and TRBJ2-2, with D hard to call. This CDR3 spans 15 amino acids. From germline, CDR1 is SGHNT and CDR2 YYREEE (reference sequence). Trimming shortened V by 4 bases and J by 3 bases, and 13 bases separated the two germline ends.

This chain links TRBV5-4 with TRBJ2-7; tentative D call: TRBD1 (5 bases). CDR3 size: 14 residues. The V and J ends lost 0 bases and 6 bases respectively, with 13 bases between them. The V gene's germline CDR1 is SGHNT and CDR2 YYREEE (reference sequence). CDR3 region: CASSLVGAGREQYF. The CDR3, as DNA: TGTGCCAGCAGCTTGGTAGGAGCAGGGCGCGAGCAGTACTTC.

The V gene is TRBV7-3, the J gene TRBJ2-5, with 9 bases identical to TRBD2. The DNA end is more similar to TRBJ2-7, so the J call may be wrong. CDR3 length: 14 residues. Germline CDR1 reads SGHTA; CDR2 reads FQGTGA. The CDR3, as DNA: TGTGCCAGCCGGCTAGCGGGGACCTCCTACGAGCAGTACTTC. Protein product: CASRLAGTSYEQYF.

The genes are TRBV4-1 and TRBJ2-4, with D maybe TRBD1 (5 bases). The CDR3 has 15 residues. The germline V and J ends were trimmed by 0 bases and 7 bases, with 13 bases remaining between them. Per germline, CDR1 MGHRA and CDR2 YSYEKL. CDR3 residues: CASSQDRGSGNIQYF. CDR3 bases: TGCGCCAGCAGCCAAGATAGGGGCTCGGGTAACATTCAGTACTTC.

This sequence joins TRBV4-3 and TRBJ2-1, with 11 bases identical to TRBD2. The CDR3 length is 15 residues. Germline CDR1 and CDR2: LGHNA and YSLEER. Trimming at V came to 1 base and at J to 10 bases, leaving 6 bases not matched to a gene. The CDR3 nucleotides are TGCGCCAGCAGCCAAGTGGTAGCGGGGGGGCCGGAGCAGTTCTTC. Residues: CASSQVVAGGPEQFF.

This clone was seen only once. DNA for the CDR3: TGTGCCAGCAGCTTAGGGATAGCGGGAACCTACAATGAGCAGTTCTTC. Protein: CASSLGIAGTYNEQFF. The V call is TRBV7-8, the J call TRBJ2-1; 8 nucleotides match TRBD2. This CDR3 has 16 amino acids. J gave up 2 bases and V 1 base, and 4 bases lay outside the gene matches. The germline gives CDR1 SGHVS, CDR2 FQNEAQ.

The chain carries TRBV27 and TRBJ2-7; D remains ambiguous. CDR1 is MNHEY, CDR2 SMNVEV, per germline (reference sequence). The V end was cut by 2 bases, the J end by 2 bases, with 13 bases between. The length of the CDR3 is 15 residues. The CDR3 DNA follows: TGTGCCAGCAGTTTAATACAACAGCCAGCCTACGAGCAGTACTTC. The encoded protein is CASSLIQQPAYEQYF.

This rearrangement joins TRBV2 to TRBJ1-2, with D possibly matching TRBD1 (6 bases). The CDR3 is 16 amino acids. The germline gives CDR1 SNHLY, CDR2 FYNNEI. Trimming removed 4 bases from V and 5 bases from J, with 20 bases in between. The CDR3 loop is CASSVPRSETGYGYTF. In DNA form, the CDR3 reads TGTGCCAGCAGTGTCCCTCGATCAGAAACAGGGTATGGCTACACCTTC. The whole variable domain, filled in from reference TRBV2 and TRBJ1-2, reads EPEVTQTPSHQVTQMGQEVILRCVPISNHLYFYWYRQILGQKVEFLVSFYNNEISEKSEIFDDQFSVERPDGSNFTLKIRSTKLEDSAMYFCASSVPRSETGYGYTFGSGTRLTVV.

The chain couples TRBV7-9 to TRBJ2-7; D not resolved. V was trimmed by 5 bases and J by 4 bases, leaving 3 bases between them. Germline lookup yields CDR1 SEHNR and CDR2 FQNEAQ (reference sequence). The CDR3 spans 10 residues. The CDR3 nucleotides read TGTGCCAGCAGCCCGTACGAGCAGTACTTC. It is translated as CASSPYEQYF.

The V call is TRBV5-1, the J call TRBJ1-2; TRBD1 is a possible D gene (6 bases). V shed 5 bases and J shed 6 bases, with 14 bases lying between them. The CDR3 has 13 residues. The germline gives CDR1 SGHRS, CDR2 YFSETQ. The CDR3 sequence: CASSGAGANGYTF. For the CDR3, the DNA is TGCGCCAGCAGTGGTGCAGGGGCCAATGGCTACACCTTC.

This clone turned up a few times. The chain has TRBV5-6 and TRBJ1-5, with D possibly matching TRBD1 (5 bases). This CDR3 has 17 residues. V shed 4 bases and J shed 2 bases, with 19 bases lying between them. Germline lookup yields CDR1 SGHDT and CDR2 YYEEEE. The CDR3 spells CASSPWGRGKGNQPQHF. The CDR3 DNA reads TGTGCCAGCAGCCCTTGGGGGAGGGGCAAGGGCAATCAGCCCCAGCATTTT.

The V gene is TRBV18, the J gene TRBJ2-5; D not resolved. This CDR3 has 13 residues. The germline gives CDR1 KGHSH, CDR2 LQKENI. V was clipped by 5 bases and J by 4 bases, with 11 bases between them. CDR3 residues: CASSGLGRETQYF. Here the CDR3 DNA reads TGTGCCAGCTCAGGGCTTGGGCGAGAGACCCAGTACTTC.

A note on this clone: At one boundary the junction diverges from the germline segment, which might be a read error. CDR3 in amino acids: CSSSSGTGLNYGYTF. The DNA for the CDR3 is TGTTCCAGCAGCTCGGGGACAGGACTAAACTATGGCTACACCTTC. This chain connects TRBV7-9 to TRBJ1-2, with TRBD1 identical over 8 bases. The germline V gene has CDR1 SEHNR and CDR2 FQNEAQ (reference sequence). This CDR3 comprises 15 residues.

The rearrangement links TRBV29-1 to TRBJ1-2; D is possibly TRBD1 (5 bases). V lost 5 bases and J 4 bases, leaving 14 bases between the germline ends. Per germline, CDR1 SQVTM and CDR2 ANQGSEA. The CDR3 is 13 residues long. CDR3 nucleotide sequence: TGCAGCGTTCTCCAGGGCCAGGGCTATGGCTACACCTTC. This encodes CSVLQGQGYGYTF.

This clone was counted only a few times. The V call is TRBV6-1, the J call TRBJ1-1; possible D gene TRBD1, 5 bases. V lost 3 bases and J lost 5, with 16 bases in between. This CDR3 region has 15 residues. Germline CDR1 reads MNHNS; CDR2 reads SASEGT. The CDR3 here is CASSEGVGGGTEAFF. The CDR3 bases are TGTGCCAGCAGTGAGGGTGTCGGGGGGGGGACTGAAGCTTTCTTT.

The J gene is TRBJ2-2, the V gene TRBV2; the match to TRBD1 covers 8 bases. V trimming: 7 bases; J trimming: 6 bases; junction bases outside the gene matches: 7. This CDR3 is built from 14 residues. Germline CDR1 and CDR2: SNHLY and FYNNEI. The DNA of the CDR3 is TGTGCCAGCAAGTTAGGACAGGGTCCCGGGGAGCTGTTTTTT. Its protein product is CASKLGQGPGELFF.

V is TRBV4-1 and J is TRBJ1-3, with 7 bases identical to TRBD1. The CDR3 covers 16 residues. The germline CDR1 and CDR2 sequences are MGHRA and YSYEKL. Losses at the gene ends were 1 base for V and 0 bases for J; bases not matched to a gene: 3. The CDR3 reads CASSQGRGYSGNTIYF. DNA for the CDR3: TGCGCCAGCAGCCAAGGCAGGGGGTACTCTGGAAACACCATATATTTT.

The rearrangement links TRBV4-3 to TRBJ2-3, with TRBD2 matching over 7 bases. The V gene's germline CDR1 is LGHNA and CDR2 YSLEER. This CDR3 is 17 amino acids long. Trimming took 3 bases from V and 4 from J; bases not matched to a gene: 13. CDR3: CASSHTGEGPAADTQYF. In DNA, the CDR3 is TGCGCCAGCAGCCACACGGGGGAGGGGCCGGCCGCAGATACGCAGTATTTT.

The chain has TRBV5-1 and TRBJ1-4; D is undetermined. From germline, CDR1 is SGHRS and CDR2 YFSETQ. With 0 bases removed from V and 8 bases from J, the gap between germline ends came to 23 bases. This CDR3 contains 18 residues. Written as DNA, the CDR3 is TGCGCCAGCAGCTTGGGGGAGTTACCGGGCCGACGATGGGAAAAACTGTTTTTT. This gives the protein CASSLGELPGRRWEKLFF. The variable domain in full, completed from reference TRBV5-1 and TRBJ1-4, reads KAGVTQTPRYLIKTRGQQVTLSCSPISGHRSVSWYQQTPGQGLQFLFEYFSETQRNKGNFPGRFSGRQFSNSRSEMNVSTLELGDSALYLCASSLGELPGRRWEKLFFGSGTQLSVL.

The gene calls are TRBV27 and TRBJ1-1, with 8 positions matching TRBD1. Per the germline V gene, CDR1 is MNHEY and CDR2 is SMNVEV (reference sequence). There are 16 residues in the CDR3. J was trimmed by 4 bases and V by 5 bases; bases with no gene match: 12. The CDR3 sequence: CASSPSTGEVVTEAFF. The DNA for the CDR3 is TGTGCCAGCAGTCCTTCGACAGGGGAGGTCGTCACTGAAGCTTTCTTT.